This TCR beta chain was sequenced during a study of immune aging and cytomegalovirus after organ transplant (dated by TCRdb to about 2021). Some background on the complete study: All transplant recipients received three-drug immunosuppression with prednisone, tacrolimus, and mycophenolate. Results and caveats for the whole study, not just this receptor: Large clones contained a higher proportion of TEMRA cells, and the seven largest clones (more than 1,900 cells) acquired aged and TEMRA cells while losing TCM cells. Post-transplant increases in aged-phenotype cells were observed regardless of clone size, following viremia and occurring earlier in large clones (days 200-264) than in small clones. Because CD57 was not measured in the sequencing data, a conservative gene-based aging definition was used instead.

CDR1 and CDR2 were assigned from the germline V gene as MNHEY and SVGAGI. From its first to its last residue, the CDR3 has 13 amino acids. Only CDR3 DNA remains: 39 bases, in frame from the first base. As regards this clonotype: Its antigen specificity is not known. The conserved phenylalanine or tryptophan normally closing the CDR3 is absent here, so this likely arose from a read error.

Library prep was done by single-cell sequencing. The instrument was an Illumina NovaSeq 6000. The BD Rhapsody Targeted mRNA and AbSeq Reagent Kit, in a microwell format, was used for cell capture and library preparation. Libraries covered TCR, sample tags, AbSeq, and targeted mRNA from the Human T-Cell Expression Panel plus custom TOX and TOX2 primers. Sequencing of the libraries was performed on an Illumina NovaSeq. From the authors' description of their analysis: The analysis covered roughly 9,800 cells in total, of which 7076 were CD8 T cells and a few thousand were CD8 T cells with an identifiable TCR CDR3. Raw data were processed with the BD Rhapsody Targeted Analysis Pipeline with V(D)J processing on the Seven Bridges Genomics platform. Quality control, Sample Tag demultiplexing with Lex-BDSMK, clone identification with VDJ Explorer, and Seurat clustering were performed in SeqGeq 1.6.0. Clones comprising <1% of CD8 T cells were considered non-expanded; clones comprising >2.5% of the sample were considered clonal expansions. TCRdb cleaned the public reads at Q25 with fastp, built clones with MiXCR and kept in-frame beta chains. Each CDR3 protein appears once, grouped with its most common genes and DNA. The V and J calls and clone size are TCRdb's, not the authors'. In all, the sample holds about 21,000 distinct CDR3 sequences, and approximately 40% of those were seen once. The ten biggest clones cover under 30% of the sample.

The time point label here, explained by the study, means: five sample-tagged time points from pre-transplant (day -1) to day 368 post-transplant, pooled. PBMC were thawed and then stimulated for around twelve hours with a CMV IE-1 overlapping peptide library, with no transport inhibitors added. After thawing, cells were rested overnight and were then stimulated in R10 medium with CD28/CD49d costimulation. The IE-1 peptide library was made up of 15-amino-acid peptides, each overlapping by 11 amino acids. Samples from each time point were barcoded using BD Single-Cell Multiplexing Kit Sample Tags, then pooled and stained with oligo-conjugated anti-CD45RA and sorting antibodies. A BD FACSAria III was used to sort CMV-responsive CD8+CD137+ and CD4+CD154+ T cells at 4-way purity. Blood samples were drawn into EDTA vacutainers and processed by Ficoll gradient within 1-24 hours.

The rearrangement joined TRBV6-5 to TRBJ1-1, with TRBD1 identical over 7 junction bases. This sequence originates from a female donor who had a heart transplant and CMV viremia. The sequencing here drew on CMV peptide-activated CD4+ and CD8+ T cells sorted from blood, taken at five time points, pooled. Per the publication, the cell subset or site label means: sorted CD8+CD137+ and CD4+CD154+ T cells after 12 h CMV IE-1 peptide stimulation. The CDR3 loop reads CACRQGRSTEAFI. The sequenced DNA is TGTGCCTGCAGACAGGGTCGGAGCACTGAAGCTTTCATT.